This record looks at one T cell receptor beta chain sequence and its context. The antigen is unknown. After removal of 0 bases from V and 6 bases from J, the junction contained 3 bases not matched to a gene. Germline lookup yields CDR1 SGHRS and CDR2 YFSETQ. The CDR3 totals 15 residues. 60 Vbeta and 13 Jbeta primers were used in PCR. The assay was immunoSEQ multiplex PCR, and TCRdb's table has in-frame clones only and misses some. The table has 150,000 to 200,000 clones, roughly 80% seen once. These data belong to a study of cytomegalovirus exposure and HLA in healthy donors. Findings and caveats of the study: The authors later found TCR association rates varying by HLA locus, with DRB1 most and HLA-C fewest. Several V segments, TRBV6-2 and TRBV6-3 among them, could not be told apart and were dropped.

As for the donors, each was a healthy bone marrow donor. Sequencing was carried out using PBMCs. This receptor was identified in a male donor in good health and CMV-seronegative. V usage is TRBV5-1 and J usage is TRBJ2-3; 11 bases fit TRBD1. The CDR3 here is CASSLAGQGADTQYF. The CDR3 coding sequence is TGCGCCAGCAGCTTGGCTGGACAGGGGGCGGATACGCAGTATTTT.